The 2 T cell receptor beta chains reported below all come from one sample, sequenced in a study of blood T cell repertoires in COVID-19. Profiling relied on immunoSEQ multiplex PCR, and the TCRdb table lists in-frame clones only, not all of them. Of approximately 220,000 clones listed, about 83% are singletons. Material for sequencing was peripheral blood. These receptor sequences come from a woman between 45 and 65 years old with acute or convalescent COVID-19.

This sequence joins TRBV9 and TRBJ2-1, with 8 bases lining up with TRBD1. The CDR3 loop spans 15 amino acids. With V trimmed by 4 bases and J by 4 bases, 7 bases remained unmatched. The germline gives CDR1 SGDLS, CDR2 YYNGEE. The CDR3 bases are TGTGCCAGCAGCCCCCGGGGACAGGAGTACAATGAGCAGTTCTTC. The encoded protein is CASSPRGQEYNEQFF.

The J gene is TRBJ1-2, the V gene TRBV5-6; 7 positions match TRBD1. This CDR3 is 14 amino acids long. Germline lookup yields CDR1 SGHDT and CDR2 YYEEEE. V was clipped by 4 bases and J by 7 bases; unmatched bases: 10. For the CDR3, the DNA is TGTGCCAGCAGCATAGGACAGGCGATGGGTGGCTACACCTTC. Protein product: CASSIGQAMGGYTF.